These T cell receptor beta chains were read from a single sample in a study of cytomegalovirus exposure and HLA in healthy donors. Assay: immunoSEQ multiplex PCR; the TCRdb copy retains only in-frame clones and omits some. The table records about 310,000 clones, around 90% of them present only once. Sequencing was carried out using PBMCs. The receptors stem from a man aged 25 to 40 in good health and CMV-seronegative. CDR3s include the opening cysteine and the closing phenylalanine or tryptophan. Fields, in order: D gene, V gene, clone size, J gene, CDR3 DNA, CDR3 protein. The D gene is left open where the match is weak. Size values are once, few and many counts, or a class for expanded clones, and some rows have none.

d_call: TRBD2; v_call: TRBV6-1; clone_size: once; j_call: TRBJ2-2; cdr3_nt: TGTGCCAGCAGATGGACTAGCGGGGGCACCGGGGAGCTGTTTTTT; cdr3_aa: CASRWTSGGTGELFF
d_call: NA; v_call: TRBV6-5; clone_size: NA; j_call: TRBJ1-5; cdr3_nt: TGTGCCAGCAGTTACGGGCGGGGATACAATCAGCCCCAGCATTTT; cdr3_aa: CASSYGRGYNQPQHF
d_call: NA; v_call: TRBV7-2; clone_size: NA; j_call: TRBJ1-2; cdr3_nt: TGTGCCAGCATCGACCCGGGGGGCCCTAACTATGGCTACACCTTC; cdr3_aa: CASIDPGGPNYGYTF
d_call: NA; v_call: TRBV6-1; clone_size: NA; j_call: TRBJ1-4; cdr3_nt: TGTGCCAGCAGGCAGACAGGAGCAACTAATGAAAAACTGTTTTTT; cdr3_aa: CASRQTGATNEKLFF
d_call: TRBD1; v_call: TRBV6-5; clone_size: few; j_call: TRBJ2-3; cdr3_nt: TGTGCCAGCAGTGCAGGACAGGGGGGTACGCAGTATTTT; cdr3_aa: CASSAGQGGTQYF
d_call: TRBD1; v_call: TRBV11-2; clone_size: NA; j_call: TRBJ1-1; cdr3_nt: TGTGCCAGCAGCTTAGACCTGGGCACAGGGGTGAACACTGAAGCTTTCTTT; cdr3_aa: CASSLDLGTGVNTEAFF
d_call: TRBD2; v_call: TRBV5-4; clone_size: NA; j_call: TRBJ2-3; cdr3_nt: TGTGCCAGCAGCTTCCGAGCGGGGGGCGGCACAGATACGCAGTATTTT; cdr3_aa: CASSFRAGGGTDTQYF
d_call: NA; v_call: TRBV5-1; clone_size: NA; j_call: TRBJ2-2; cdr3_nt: TGCGCCAGCAGCTTGAACGGGGGGAACACCGGGGAGCTGTTTTTT; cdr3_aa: CASSLNGGNTGELFF
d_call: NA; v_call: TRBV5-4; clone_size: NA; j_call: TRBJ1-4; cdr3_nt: TGTGCCAGCAGCCTACAGGGCGGGCCTACCGAAAAACTGTTTTTT; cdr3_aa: CASSLQGGPTEKLFF
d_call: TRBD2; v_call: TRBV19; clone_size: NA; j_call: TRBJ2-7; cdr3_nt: TGTGCCAGTAGTACGGGACTAGCGCAATCCTACGAGCAGTACTTC; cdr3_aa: CASSTGLAQSYEQYF
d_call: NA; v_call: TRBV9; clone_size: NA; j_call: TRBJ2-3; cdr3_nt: TGTGCCAGCAGAGAAGTAGGAGCAGATACGCAGTATTTT; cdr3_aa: CASREVGADTQYF